These 6 T cell receptor beta chains originate from one sample sequenced in a study of graft-versus-host responses after intestinal transplantation. Sequencing was performed with immunoSEQ multiplex PCR; in TCRdb, only in-frame clones are kept and a portion is missing. The profile shows tens of thousands of clones, approximately 88% of them singletons. No antigen is known for these receptors. Sample: unstimulated CD8+ T cells sorted from spleen or lymph node cells, taken before intestinal transplant. These receptors all come from a human donor who received an intestinal transplant.

The chain has TRBV4-2 and TRBJ2-2; D gene ambiguous. Germline CDR1 is LGHNA and CDR2 is YNFKEQ. The CDR3 runs 16 residues. Trimming pared 1 base from V and 8 bases from J, leaving 17 bases between. The CDR3 coding sequence is TGTGCCAGCAGCCAAGGGGTGGAGAAATTGTGGGGGGAGCTGTTTTTT. It codes for CASSQGVEKLWGELFF.

The rearrangement joins TRBV2 to TRBJ1-5; D not resolved. The CDR3 length is 14 residues. Trimming took 4 bases from V and 4 from J, leaving 11 bases between them. Germline CDR1 and CDR2: SNHLY and FYNNEI. The CDR3 DNA follows: TGTGCCAGCAGTGTAACCTCTAGGAATCAGCCCCAGCATTTT. It codes for CASSVTSRNQPQHF.

The chain has TRBV27 and TRBJ1-4, with D tentatively TRBD1 (6 bases). Per germline, CDR1 MNHEY and CDR2 SMNVEV (reference sequence). Trimming took off 11 bases at V and 4 bases at J, with 14 bases between the two ends. The CDR3 has 13 amino acids. The CDR3, as DNA: TGTGCCTCAACAGGGTTCGGTAATGAAAAACTGTTTTTT. Its protein product is CASTGFGNEKLFF.

A remark on this clone: One end of the junction does not line up with germline, which may come from a read error. This chain joins TRBV6-1 and TRBJ1-5; no definite D call. Looked up from germline, CDR1 is MNHNS and CDR2 is SASEGT. There are 13 residues in the CDR3. The CDR3, as DNA: TGTGTCAGCAGTGGGGAGACACCGCAGCCCCAGCATTTT. This sequence encodes CVSSGETPQPQHF.

This clone was detected only a few times. This rearrangement joins TRBV7-8 to TRBJ2-7; possibly TRBD2 for D (6 bases). The CDR3 sequence is 13 residues long. Trimming cost V 6 bases and J 3 bases, with 12 bases left between them. Germline V gene data show CDR1 as SGHVS and CDR2 as FQNEAQ. CDR3 in DNA: TGTGCCAGCAGAGGTCCCGGGGGCTACGAGCAGTACTTC. Its protein product is CASRGPGGYEQYF.

The CDR3 reads CASRSVPSGTEAFF. CDR3 in DNA: TGTGCCAGCAGGTCTGTCCCGAGCGGCACTGAAGCTTTCTTT. This sequence joins TRBV6-7 and TRBJ1-1; D gene ambiguous. TRBV6-7 is reported as an ORF; its role is uncertain. V was cut by 6 bases and J by 4 bases, with 15 bases left in between. There are 14 residues in the CDR3.